These 15 T cell receptor beta chains originate from one sample sequenced in a study of blood T cell repertoires in COVID-19. Repertoires were generated with immunoSEQ multiplex PCR, while TCRdb's copy carries only in-frame clones and drops some. The table records some 170,000 clones, about 90% of them present only once. Sequenced material: PBMCs or T cells enriched from blood (not recorded which). The receptors shown here come from a human donor with acute COVID-19. The donor label of this sample is uncertain.

The chain combines TRBV7-9 with TRBJ2-7; possibly TRBD1 for D (5 bases). Germline CDR1 SEHNR, CDR2 FQNEAQ (reference sequence). The CDR3 has 10 residues. The DNA for the CDR3 is TGTGCGGCAGGGTCCTACGAGCAGTACTTC. Protein sequence: CAAGSYEQYF.

The V call is TRBV5-6, the J call TRBJ1-6, with unresolved D. V lost 0 bases and J 7 bases, leaving 8 bases between the germline ends. This CDR3 is built from 14 residues. Germline CDR1 and CDR2: SGHDT and YYEEEE. The CDR3 DNA reads as TGTGCCAGCAGCTTGGCTACGGGGAATTCACCCCTCCACTTT. The encoded protein is CASSLATGNSPLHF. Full variable domain (missing parts from reference TRBV5-6 and TRBJ1-6): DAGVTQSPTHLIKTRGQQVTLRCSPKSGHDTVSWYQQALGQGPQFIFQYYEEEERQRGNFPDRFSGHQFPNYSSELNVNALLLGDSALYLCASSLATGNSPLHFGNGTRLTVT.

The rearrangement links TRBV5-1 to TRBJ2-3, with TRBD1 matching over 8 bases. This CDR3 spans 15 amino acids. Trimming at V came to 0 bases and at J to 2 bases, leaving 2 bases not matched to a gene. Germline lookup yields CDR1 SGHRS and CDR2 YFSETQ. CDR3 sequence (DNA): TGCGCCAGCAGCTTGGGGGACAGGTCCACAGATACGCAGTATTTT. Protein sequence: CASSLGDRSTDTQYF.

The chain uses TRBV12-3 or TRBV12-4 and TRBJ1-5; D possibly corresponds to TRBD1 (5 bases). V was shortened by 6 bases and J by 4 bases, with 10 bases between the two germline ends. The CDR3 contains 13 residues. DNA of the CDR3: TGTGCCAGCAGCCCCGGGGGGAATCAGCCCCAGCATTTT. This sequence encodes CASSPGGNQPQHF.

The chain combines TRBV13 with TRBJ2-6, with 9 bases matching TRBD2. The CDR3 loop spans 18 amino acids. Germline CDR1 is PRHDT and CDR2 is FYEKMQ (reference sequence). With V trimmed by 6 bases and J by 0 bases, 9 bases remained unmatched. The CDR3 spells CASRSSSGVGSGANVLTF. CDR3 sequence (DNA): TGTGCCAGCAGATCTTCTAGCGGGGTAGGCTCTGGGGCCAACGTCCTGACTTTC. The variable domain in full, completed from reference TRBV13 and TRBJ2-6, reads AAGVIQSPRHLIKEKRETATLKCYPIPRHDTVYWYQQGPGQDPQFLISFYEKMQSDKGSIPDRFSAQQFSDYHSELNMSSLELGDSALYFCASRSSSGVGSGANVLTFGAGSRLTVL.

J is TRBJ1-2 and V is TRBV25-1; D is possibly TRBD1 (5 bases). This CDR3 contains 14 residues. V was trimmed by 8 bases and J by 6 bases, leaving 19 bases between them. CDR1 and CDR2 (germline): MGHDK, SYGVNS. The chain's CDR3 is CASEPRDFANGYTF. The CDR3 DNA reads TGTGCCAGCGAACCAAGGGACTTTGCCAATGGCTACACCTTC.

The chain recombines TRBV27 with TRBJ2-1, with a tentative D call TRBD2 (6 bases). CDR1 and CDR2 (germline): MNHEY, SMNVEV (reference sequence). Trimming stripped 5 bases from V and 7 bases from J, with 12 bases between. This CDR3 has 13 amino acids. The CDR3 here is CASSVYLANEQFF. Here the CDR3 DNA reads TGTGCCAGCAGTGTCTACCTAGCGAATGAGCAGTTCTTC.

This sequence joins TRBV6-5 and TRBJ2-5, with 10 bases lining up with TRBD1. CDR3 size: 16 residues. Germline V gives CDR1 MNHEY, CDR2 SVGAGI. V shed 2 bases, J shed 5 bases, and the junction held 8 bases outside the gene matches. The CDR3 DNA follows: TGTGCCAGCAGTTACCCGGGACAGGGGCAGGGGGAGACCCAGTACTTC. It codes for CASSYPGQGQGETQYF.

The chain carries TRBV4-3 and TRBJ2-2; a weak D match, TRBD1 (7 bases). Germline CDR1 LGHNA, CDR2 YSLEER. This CDR3 has 15 residues. V was pared by 5 bases and J by 4 bases, with 14 bases between. CDR3 DNA sequence: TGCGCCAGCAGCTGGGAGCAGGGGGGCACCGGGGAGCTGTTTTTT. Amino acid sequence: CASSWEQGGTGELFF.

The V call is TRBV27, the J call TRBJ1-5; 9 nucleotides line up with TRBD1. Germline loops: CDR1 MNHEY, CDR2 SMNVEV (reference sequence). This CDR3 region has 14 residues. The J segment lost 2 bases and the V segment lost 6 bases, leaving 2 bases of the junction unmatched. The CDR3 here is CASRRTGGNQPQHF. CDR3 sequence (DNA): TGTGCCAGCAGGAGGACAGGGGGCAATCAGCCCCAGCATTTT.

The chain joins TRBV4-1 to TRBJ1-2; 8 bases match TRBD1. CDR1 is MGHRA, CDR2 YSYEKL, per germline. The CDR3 is made up of 15 amino acids. Losses at the gene ends were 4 bases for V and 4 bases for J; bases not matched to a gene: 8. In nucleotides, the CDR3 is TGCGCCAGCAGCCTGGAATCAGGGGGCGGCTATGGCTACACCTTC. Translated: CASSLESGGGYGYTF.

The genes are TRBV12-3 or TRBV12-4 and TRBJ1-1; no definite D call. CDR3 length: 11 residues. Between the trimmed V and J ends, which lost 3 bases and 8 bases, there was a span of 7 bases. The CDR3 nucleotides are TGTGCCAGCAGTTTGATGACAGAAGCTTTCTTT. Translating gives CASSLMTEAFF.

This clone was recorded once. The V call is TRBV28, the J call TRBJ2-3; 8 bases line up with TRBD1. The V segment lost 5 bases and the J segment 3 bases; nucleotides outside the gene matches: 7. This CDR3 contains 15 residues. CDR1 is MDHEN and CDR2 is SYDVKM in the germline V gene. The CDR3 loop is CASSPTQGGTDTQYF. The DNA for the CDR3 is TGTGCCAGCAGTCCCACACAGGGGGGAACAGATACGCAGTATTTT.

This sequence joins TRBV5-4 and TRBJ2-5; D gene unclear. V lost 4 bases to trimming and J lost 2 bases, with 6 bases between them. This CDR3 contains 12 residues. Germline CDR1 reads SGHNT; CDR2 reads YYREEE (reference sequence). CDR3 loop: CASSMLQETQYF. The CDR3 DNA follows: TGTGCCAGCAGCATGTTACAAGAGACCCAGTACTTC.

The V gene is TRBV7-2, the J gene TRBJ2-7; D is ambiguous. CDR3 length equals 12 residues. Germline CDR1 is SGHTA and CDR2 is FQGNSA. V shed 2 bases and J shed 2 bases, with 4 bases lying between them. CDR3 sequence (DNA): TGTGCCAGCAGCTTAAGCACCTACGAGCAGTACTTC. Its protein product is CASSLSTYEQYF.